This passage covers 23 T cell receptor beta chains from one sample sequenced in a study of T cells in women clearing cervical HPV infection. The data were produced by immunoSEQ multiplex PCR, yet TCRdb's version contains in-frame clones alone and is incomplete. The sample has 25,000 to 35,000 clones; the top ten hold 3% to 4%. The sample comprised blood buffy coat. All receptors come from a woman between 18 and 70 years old with a cervical HPV16 infection that either progressed to CIN3+ or cleared (not recorded which).

Notes on this clone: The read terminates 3 residues ahead of where the CDR3 ends, so the germline J gene completes it. This sequence joins TRBV11-1 and TRBJ2-2; D gene unclear. The CDR3 has 14 residues. The germline V gene encodes CDR1 SGHAT and CDR2 FQDESV (reference sequence). V was clipped by 3 bases and J by 7 bases, with 12 bases between them. CDR3 sequence: CASSFHPGGGELFF. The sequenced part of the CDR3 DNA is TGTGCCAGCAGCTTCCACCCGGGTGGCGGGGAG.

As regards this clone: The read terminates 3 residues ahead of where the CDR3 ends, so the germline J gene completes it. The chain carries TRBV11-3 and TRBJ2-1; D possibly corresponds to TRBD2 (7 bases). The germline V and J ends were trimmed by 6 bases and 0 bases, with 12 bases remaining between them. In germline, CDR1 is SGHNT, CDR2 YENEEA. The CDR3 runs 15 residues. The part of the CDR3 DNA that was read is TGTGCCAGCAGTCGCGGGGGCTACTCCTACAATGAG. Its translation is CASSRGGYSYNE. The whole CDR3 protein reads CASSRGGYSYNEQFF. The complete variable domain, with remaining parts taken from reference TRBV11-3 and TRBJ2-1, reads EAGVVQSPRYKIIEKKQPVAFWCNPISGHNTLYWYLQNLGQGPELLIRYENEEAVDDSQLPKDRFSAERLKGVDSTLKIQPAELGDSAVYLCASSRGGYSYNEQFFGPGTRLTVL.

Turning to this clone: The CDR3 end is not reached by the read, which stops 3 residues before it; the germline J gene fills it in. The chain employs TRBV5-1 and TRBJ2-7; TRBD1 agrees at 7 bases. This CDR3 is built from 14 residues. Germline V gene sequence: CDR1 SGHRS, CDR2 YFSETQ. The ends lost 0 bases at V and 5 bases at J; junction bases unmatched: 5. The part of the CDR3 DNA that was read is TGCGCCAGCAGCTTGGTACAGGGGTCTAACGAG. This gives the protein CASSLVQGSNE. The entire CDR3 sequence reads CASSLVQGSNEQYF. Full variable domain (outside the CDR3, taken from reference TRBV5-1 and TRBJ2-7): KAGVTQTPRYLIKTRGQQVTLSCSPISGHRSVSWYQQTPGQGLQFLFEYFSETQRNKGNFPGRFSGRQFSNSRSEMNVSTLELGDSALYLCASSLVQGSNEQYFGPGTRLTVT.

To note about this clone: The CDR3 extends 3 residues past the end of the read, so its final part is completed from the germline J gene. The rearrangement uses TRBV18 and TRBJ2-3, with 12 bases fitting TRBD2. V trimming: 3 bases; J trimming: 3 bases; junction bases outside the gene matches: 4. Germline values: CDR1 KGHSH, CDR2 LQKENI. This CDR3 has 16 residues. The CDR3 loop reads CASSPLAGGPTDTQYF. Incomplete CDR3 DNA: TGTGCCAGCTCACCTCTAGCGGGGGGGCCGACAGATACG. The whole variable domain, remainder taken from reference TRBV18 and TRBJ2-3, is NAGVMQNPRHLVRRRGQEARLRCSPMKGHSHVYWYRQLPEEGLKFMVYLQKENIIDESGMPKERFSAEFPKEGPSILRIQQVVRGDSAAYFCASSPLAGGPTDTQYFGPGTRLTVL.

On this clone: The read ends 3 residues before the CDR3 terminus; that terminus is restored from the germline J gene. V gene TRBV19 combines with J gene TRBJ1-2, with TRBD1 matching 8 bases. The V gene end was trimmed by 3 bases and the J gene end by 7 bases; junction bases not matched to a gene: 7. Germline V gives CDR1 LNHDA, CDR2 SQIVND (reference sequence). CDR3 length: 14 residues. The CDR3 DNA, read in part, is TGTGCCAGTAGTATGTGGCAGGGGGCGAGTGGC. It translates to CASSMWQGASG. The entire CDR3 protein is CASSMWQGASGYTF. Together with reference TRBV19 and TRBJ1-2, the CDR3 gives the full variable domain: DGGITQSPKYLFRKEGQNVTLSCEQNLNHDAMYWYRQDPGQGLRLIYYSQIVNDFQKGDIAEGYSVSREKKESFPLTVTSAQKNPTAFYLCASSMWQGASGYTFGSGTRLTVV.

With respect to this clone: The CDR3 end is not reached by the read, which stops 3 residues before it; the germline J gene fills it in. The chain has TRBV7-8 and TRBJ2-3; possible D gene TRBD1, 5 bases. The CDR3 runs 13 residues. The germline CDR1 and CDR2 sequences are SGHVS and FQNEAQ. The CDR3 region is CASSLSGNQPQYF. The sequenced part of the CDR3 DNA is TGTGCCAGCAGCTTATCAGGGAATCAGCCG.

As concerns this clone: The sequence runs out 3 residues before the end of the CDR3; the remainder is reconstructed from the germline J gene. The chain combines TRBV10-1 with TRBJ1-5; 8 bases line up with TRBD1. CDR1 is WNHNN and CDR2 is SYGVQD in the germline V gene (reference sequence). V lost 8 bases and J lost 7; bases outside the gene matches: 10. The CDR3 has 14 amino acids. Incomplete CDR3 DNA: TGCGCCAGCGCAGGGGGCCCCGGGCGGCAGCCC. Translating it yields CASAGGPGRQP. The entire CDR3 protein is CASAGGPGRQPQHF.

The DNA read from the CDR3 is TGTGCCAGCAGCTCCCAGGGACCC. Protein: CASSSQGP. The full CDR3 reads CASSSQGPLHF. The chain couples TRBV7-9 to TRBJ1-6; perhaps TRBD1 as D (5 bases). The CDR3 goes on 3 residues after the read ends, and that part is filled in from the germline J gene. V was trimmed by 4 bases and J by 12 bases, leaving 7 bases between them. CDR1 is SEHNR, CDR2 FQNEAQ, per germline (reference sequence). The CDR3 sequence is 11 residues long.

With respect to this clone: The CDR3 end falls 3 residues outside the read, so it is completed with the germline J gene. The rearrangement joins TRBV19 to TRBJ2-2, with D perhaps TRBD1 (5 bases). The CDR3 sequence is 17 residues long. From germline, CDR1 is LNHDA and CDR2 SQIVND (reference sequence). Here the CDR3 reads CASSLAYEISGANVLFF. The sequenced part of the CDR3 DNA is TGTGCCAGTAGTCTGGCTTACGAGATCTCTGGGGCCAACGTG.

As for this clone: The read is 3 residues too short to cover the CDR3 end, so that end is filled in from the germline J gene. This chain connects TRBV19 to TRBJ1-4; 7 bases are a match to TRBD1. V was clipped by 4 bases and J by 10 bases; unmatched bases: 3. The length of the CDR3 is 12 residues. Germline CDR1 reads LNHDA; CDR2 reads SQIVND (reference sequence). The CDR3 loop reads CASSRQGGKLFF. CDR3 DNA (partial): TGTGCCAGTAGTAGACAGGGAGGAAAA.

Incomplete CDR3 DNA: TGCAGTGCCTGGCCGGGGGCAGATACG. It yields the protein CSAWPGADT. The whole CDR3 region reads CSAWPGADTQYF. This chain uses TRBV20-1 with TRBJ2-3, with D tentatively TRBD2 (6 bases). The CDR3 end lies 3 residues beyond the end of the read and is filled in from the germline J gene. Trimming left V 6 bases short and J 4 bases short, with 11 bases between. Germline V gene sequence: CDR1 DFQATT, CDR2 SNEGSKA (reference sequence). The CDR3 has 12 amino acids.

This clone is called medium-sized (0.01 to 0.1%) based on its frequency. The read is 3 residues too short to cover the CDR3 end, so that end is filled in from the germline J gene. V and J are TRBV29-1 and TRBJ2-2; weak D call: TRBD1 (6 bases). The CDR3 has 12 residues. V was shortened by 4 bases and J by 6 bases, with 9 bases between the two germline ends. CDR1 is SQVTM and CDR2 is ANQGSEA in the germline V gene. The CDR3 loop is CSVAGVSGELFF. CDR3 DNA (partial): TGCAGCGTTGCAGGGGTGTCCGGGGAG.

Turning to this clone: The read comes to an end 3 residues before the CDR3 does, leaving the germline J gene to fill in the end. The chain couples TRBV7-9 to TRBJ2-1; a possible D gene is TRBD1 (5 bases). V lost 6 bases to trimming and J lost 6 bases, with 12 bases between them. The germline CDR1 and CDR2 sequences are SEHNR and FQNEAQ (reference sequence). The CDR3 sequence is 13 residues long. The CDR3 loop reads CASSLPGINEQFF. Incomplete CDR3 DNA: TGTGCCAGCAGTCTCCCAGGGATCAATGAG.

Of note for this clone: The junction departs from germline at one end; a sequencing error may be responsible. Coverage ceases 3 residues before the CDR3 finishes, and the germline J gene fills in the end. The rearrangement links TRBV20-1 to TRBJ1-6; 9 nucleotides align to TRBD1. Germline V lookup: CDR1 DFQATT, CDR2 SNEGSKA (reference sequence). The CDR3 length is 16 residues. This chain's CDR3 is CSAREDRGANNSPLHF. CDR3 DNA, as far as it was read: TGCAGTGCTCGAGAGGACAGGGGAGCTAATAATTCACCC.

To note about this clone: The read comes to an end 3 residues before the CDR3 does, leaving the germline J gene to fill in the end. This rearrangement joins TRBV2 to TRBJ2-2; a possible D gene is TRBD2 (6 bases). Germline loops: CDR1 SNHLY, CDR2 FYNNEI. The CDR3 sequence is 16 residues long. The V and J ends lost 7 bases and 4 bases respectively, with 19 bases between them. The sequenced CDR3 bases are TGTGCCAGCACTCTGAGGGCGGGACTCTTCACCGGGGAG. It specifies CASTLRAGLFTGE. The entire CDR3 is CASTLRAGLFTGELFF. The complete variable domain, with remaining parts taken from reference TRBV2 and TRBJ2-2, reads EPEVTQTPSHQVTQMGQEVILRCVPISNHLYFYWYRQILGQKVEFLVSFYNNEISEKSEIFDDQFSVERPDGSNFTLKIRSTKLEDSAMYFCASTLRAGLFTGELFFGEGSRLTVL.

A word on this clone: The read falls 3 residues short of the CDR3 end, and the missing part is taken from the germline J gene. This rearrangement joins TRBV29-1 to TRBJ2-7; TRBD1 matches 9 bases. There are 14 residues in the CDR3. The trim removed 4 bases at V and 0 bases at J, leaving 4 bases unmatched. From germline, CDR1 is SQVTM and CDR2 ANQGSEA. CDR3 DNA (partial): TGCAGCGTTGCACCGGGACAGGGCTCCTACGAG. It codes for CSVAPGQGSYE. The CDR3 as a whole reads CSVAPGQGSYEQYF.

Details on this clone: The CDR3 goes on 3 residues after the read ends, and that part is filled in from the germline J gene. The rearrangement uses TRBV18 and TRBJ2-3; the D gene could be TRBD1 or TRBD2 (7 bases each). Germline V gene data show CDR1 as KGHSH and CDR2 as LQKENI. This CDR3 has 17 residues. Trimming cost V 4 bases and J 0 bases, with 17 bases left between them. CDR3 DNA, as far as it was read: TGTGCCAGCTCACGACCTAACAGGGGAGGGAGCACAGATACG. Translated: CASSRPNRGGSTDT. From start to end, the CDR3 is CASSRPNRGGSTDTQYF.

With respect to this clone: The read stops 3 residues short of the end of the CDR3; the missing end is completed from the germline J gene. The chain carries TRBV5-4 and TRBJ1-1; D ambiguous. Deletions cut 4 bases from V and 1 base from J, with 11 bases between. Germline lookup yields CDR1 SGHNT and CDR2 YYREEE (reference sequence). This CDR3 region has 14 residues. The CDR3 loop is CASSLRAGNTEAFF. The DNA read from the CDR3 is TGTGCCAGCAGCCTACGAGCTGGGAACACTGAA.

CDR3 in amino acids: CASSERQGGADTQYF. Incomplete CDR3 DNA: TGCGCCAGCAGTGAGAGGCAGGGGGGAGCAGATACG. The chain employs TRBV10-2 and TRBJ2-3; D possibly corresponds to TRBD1 (7 bases). The read ends 3 residues early relative to the CDR3; the germline J gene fills the gap. Between the trimmed V and J ends, which lost 2 bases and 4 bases, there was a span of 13 bases. CDR1 is WSHSY and CDR2 is SAAADI in the germline V gene. The CDR3 is made up of 15 amino acids.

To note about this clone: The CDR3 extends 3 residues past the end of the read, so its final part is completed from the germline J gene. The V and J genes are TRBV11-2 and TRBJ1-4; possible D gene TRBD1, 6 bases. Trimming stripped 5 bases from V and 0 bases from J, with 7 bases between. From germline, CDR1 is SGHAT and CDR2 FQNNGV. The CDR3 has 14 residues. CDR3 bases read: TGTGCCAGCAGCGGACAGTCAACTAATGAAAAA. It codes for CASSGQSTNEK. The full-length CDR3 reads as CASSGQSTNEKLFF.

A remark on this clone: The CDR3 is cut off 3 residues early in the read; its end comes from the germline J gene. V is TRBV11-2 and J is TRBJ1-1; 10 bases align to TRBD1. The CDR3 is made up of 14 amino acids. Losses at the gene ends were 5 bases for V and 4 bases for J; bases not matched to a gene: 4. Germline CDR1 and CDR2: SGHAT and FQNNGV. CDR3 bases read: TGTGCCAGCAGCCCCGGGACAGGGGTCACTGAA. It yields the protein CASSPGTGVTE. The entire CDR3 reads CASSPGTGVTEAFF.

For this clone: The germline gene is not matched at one end of the junction; a read error may be the cause. The read gets to within 3 residues of the CDR3 end, and the germline J gene fills in the rest. The chain links TRBV20-1 to TRBJ1-1; 8 bases align to TRBD1. The CDR3 is made up of 13 amino acids. The germline V gene has CDR1 DFQATT and CDR2 SNEGSKA (reference sequence). CDR3 in amino acids: CSARAGGGTDAFF. The sequenced CDR3 bases are TGCAGTGCTAGGGCAGGGGGCGGAACTGAC.

Notes on this clone: The read finishes 3 residues shy of the CDR3 end, and the germline J gene is used to complete it. V gene TRBV10-2 combines with J gene TRBJ2-3, with D maybe TRBD2 (6 bases). The CDR3 covers 15 residues. Trimming pared 7 bases from V and 1 base from J, leaving 15 bases between. From germline, CDR1 is WSHSY and CDR2 SAAADI. CDR3 amino acids: CASIVVPGGTDTQYF. The covered CDR3 bases are TGCGCCAGCATCGTTGTGCCGGGGGGCACAGATACG.